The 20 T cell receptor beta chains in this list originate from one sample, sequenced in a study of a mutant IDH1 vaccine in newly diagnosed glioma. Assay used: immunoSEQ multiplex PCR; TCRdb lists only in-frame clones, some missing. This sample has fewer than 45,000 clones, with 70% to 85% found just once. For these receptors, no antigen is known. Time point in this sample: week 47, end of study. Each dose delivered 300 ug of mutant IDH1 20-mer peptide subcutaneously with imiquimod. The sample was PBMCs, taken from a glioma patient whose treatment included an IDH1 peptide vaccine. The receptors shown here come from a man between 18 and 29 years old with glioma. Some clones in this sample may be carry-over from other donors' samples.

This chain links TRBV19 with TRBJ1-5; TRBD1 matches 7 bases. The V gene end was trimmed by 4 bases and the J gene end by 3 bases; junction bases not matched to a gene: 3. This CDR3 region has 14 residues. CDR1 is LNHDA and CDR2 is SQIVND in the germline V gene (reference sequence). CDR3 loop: CASSKQGNNQPQHF. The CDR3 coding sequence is TGTGCCAGTAGTAAACAGGGGAACAATCAGCCCCAGCATTTT.

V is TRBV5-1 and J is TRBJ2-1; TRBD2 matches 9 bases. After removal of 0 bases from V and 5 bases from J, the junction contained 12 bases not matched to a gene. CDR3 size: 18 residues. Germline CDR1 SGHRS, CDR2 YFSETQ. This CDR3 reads CASSLAGGAGGPNNEQFF. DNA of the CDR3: TGCGCCAGCAGCTTGGCCGGTGGAGCGGGGGGTCCCAACAATGAGCAGTTCTTC.

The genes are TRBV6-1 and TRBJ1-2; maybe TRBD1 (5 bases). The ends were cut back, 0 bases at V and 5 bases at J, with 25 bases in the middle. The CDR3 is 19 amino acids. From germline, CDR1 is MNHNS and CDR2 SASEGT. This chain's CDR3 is CASSEALGQGIQGSYGYTF. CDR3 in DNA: TGTGCCAGCAGTGAAGCACTAGGGCAGGGTATACAAGGATCTTATGGCTACACCTTC.

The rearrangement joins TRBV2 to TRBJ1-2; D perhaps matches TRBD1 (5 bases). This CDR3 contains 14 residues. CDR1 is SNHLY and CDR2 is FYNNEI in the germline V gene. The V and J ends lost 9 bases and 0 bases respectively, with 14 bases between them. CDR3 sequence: CASKGDRPNYGYTF. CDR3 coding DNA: TGTGCCAGTAAGGGCGACAGACCTAACTATGGCTACACCTTC.

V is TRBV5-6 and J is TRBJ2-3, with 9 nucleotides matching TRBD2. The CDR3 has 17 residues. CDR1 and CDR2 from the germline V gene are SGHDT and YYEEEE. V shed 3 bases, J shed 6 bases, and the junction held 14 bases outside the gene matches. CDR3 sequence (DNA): TGTGCCAGCAGCTGGAGGGTTAGTAGCGGGAGACCGGATACGCAGTATTTT. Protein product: CASSWRVSSGRPDTQYF. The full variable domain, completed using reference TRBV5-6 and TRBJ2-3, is DAGVTQSPTHLIKTRGQQVTLRCSPKSGHDTVSWYQQALGQGPQFIFQYYEEEERQRGNFPDRFSGHQFPNYSSELNVNALLLGDSALYLCASSWRVSSGRPDTQYFGPGTRLTVL.

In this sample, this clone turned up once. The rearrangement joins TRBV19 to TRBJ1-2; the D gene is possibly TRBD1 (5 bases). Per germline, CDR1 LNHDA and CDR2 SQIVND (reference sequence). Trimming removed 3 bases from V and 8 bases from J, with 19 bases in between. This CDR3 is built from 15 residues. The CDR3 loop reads CASSISGGRKGGYTF. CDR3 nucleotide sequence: TGTGCCAGTAGTATTTCGGGGGGGAGAAAGGGAGGCTACACCTTC. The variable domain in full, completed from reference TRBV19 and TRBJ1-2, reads DGGITQSPKYLFRKEGQNVTLSCEQNLNHDAMYWYRQDPGQGLRLIYYSQIVNDFQKGDIAEGYSVSREKKESFPLTVTSAQKNPTAFYLCASSISGGRKGGYTFGSGTRLTVV.

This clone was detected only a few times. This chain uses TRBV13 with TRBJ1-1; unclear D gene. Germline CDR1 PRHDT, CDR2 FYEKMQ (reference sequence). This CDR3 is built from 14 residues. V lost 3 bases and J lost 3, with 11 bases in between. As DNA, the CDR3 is TGTGCCAGCAGCTTTTGGCAAGCGGACACTGAAGCTTTCTTT. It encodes CASSFWQADTEAFF.

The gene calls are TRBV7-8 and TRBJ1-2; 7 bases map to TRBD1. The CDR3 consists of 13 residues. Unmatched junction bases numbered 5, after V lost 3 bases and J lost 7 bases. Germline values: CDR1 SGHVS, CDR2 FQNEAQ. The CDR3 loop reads CASSFRDSGGYTF. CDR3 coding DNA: TGTGCCAGCAGCTTCCGGGACAGCGGTGGCTACACCTTC.

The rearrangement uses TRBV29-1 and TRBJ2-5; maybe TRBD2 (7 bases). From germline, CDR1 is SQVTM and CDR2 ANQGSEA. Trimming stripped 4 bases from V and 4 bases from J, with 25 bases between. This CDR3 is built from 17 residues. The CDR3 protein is CSVVVYGGRFLIETQYF. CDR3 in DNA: TGCAGCGTTGTGGTGTACGGGGGGCGATTTCTTATAGAGACCCAGTACTTC.

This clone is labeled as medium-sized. DNA for the CDR3: TGTGCCAGCAGTACAGGGGAAAGGAAAAAACTGTTTTTT. Encoded protein: CASSTGERKKLFF. The chain has TRBV6-6 and TRBJ1-4, with 7 bases lining up with TRBD1. The CDR3 consists of 13 residues. Germline V CDR1 and CDR2: MNHNY, SVGAGI (reference sequence). V shed 5 bases, J shed 9 bases, and the junction held 6 bases outside the gene matches.

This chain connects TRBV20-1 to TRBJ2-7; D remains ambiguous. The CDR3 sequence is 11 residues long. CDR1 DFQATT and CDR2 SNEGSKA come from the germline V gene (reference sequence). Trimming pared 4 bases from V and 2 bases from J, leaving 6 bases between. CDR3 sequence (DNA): TGCAGTGCTATACAAACCTACGAGCAGTACTTC. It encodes CSAIQTYEQYF.

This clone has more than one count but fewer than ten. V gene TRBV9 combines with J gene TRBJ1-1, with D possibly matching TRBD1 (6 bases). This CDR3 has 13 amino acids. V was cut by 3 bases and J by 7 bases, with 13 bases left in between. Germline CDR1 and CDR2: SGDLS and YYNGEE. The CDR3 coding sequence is TGTGCCAGCAGCGCACGCCCGACAGGTGAAGCTTTCTTT. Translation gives CASSARPTGEAFF.

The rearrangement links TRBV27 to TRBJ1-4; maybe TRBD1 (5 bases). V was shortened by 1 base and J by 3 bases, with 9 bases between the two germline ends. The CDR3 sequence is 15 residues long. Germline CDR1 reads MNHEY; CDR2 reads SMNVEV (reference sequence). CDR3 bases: TGTGCCAGCAGTTTATTGAGGGGATCTAATGAAAAACTGTTTTTT. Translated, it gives CASSLLRGSNEKLFF.

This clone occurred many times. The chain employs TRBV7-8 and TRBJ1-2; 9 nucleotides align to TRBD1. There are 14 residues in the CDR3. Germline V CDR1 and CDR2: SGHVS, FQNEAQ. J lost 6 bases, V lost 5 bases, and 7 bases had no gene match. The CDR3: CASSARDRAHGYTF. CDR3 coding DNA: TGTGCCAGCAGCGCTAGGGACAGGGCTCATGGCTACACCTTC.

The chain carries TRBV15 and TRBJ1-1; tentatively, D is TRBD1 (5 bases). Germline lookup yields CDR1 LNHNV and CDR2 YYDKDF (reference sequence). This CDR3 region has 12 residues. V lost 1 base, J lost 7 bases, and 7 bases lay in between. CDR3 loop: CATSRAGGEAFF. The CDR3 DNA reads TGTGCCACCAGCAGAGCTGGGGGTGAAGCTTTCTTT.

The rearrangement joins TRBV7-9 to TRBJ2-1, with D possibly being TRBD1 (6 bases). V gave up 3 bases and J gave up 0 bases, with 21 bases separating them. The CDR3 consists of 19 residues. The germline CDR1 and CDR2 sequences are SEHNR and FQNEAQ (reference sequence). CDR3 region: CASSLMGALVSSSYNEQFF. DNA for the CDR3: TGTGCCAGCAGCTTGATGGGGGCCCTAGTCTCGAGCTCCTACAATGAGCAGTTCTTC.

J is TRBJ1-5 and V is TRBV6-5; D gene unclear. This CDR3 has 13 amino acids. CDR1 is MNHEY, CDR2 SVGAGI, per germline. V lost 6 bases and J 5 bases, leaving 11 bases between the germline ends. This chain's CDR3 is CASSNARDQPQHF. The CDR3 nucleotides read TGTGCCAGCAGCAACGCCCGCGATCAGCCCCAGCATTTT.

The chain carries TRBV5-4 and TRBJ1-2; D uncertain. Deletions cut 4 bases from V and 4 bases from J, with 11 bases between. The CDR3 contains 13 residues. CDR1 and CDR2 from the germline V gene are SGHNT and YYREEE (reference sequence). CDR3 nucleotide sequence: TGTGCCAGCAGCAATGACGGTCTCTATGGCTACACCTTC. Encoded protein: CASSNDGLYGYTF.

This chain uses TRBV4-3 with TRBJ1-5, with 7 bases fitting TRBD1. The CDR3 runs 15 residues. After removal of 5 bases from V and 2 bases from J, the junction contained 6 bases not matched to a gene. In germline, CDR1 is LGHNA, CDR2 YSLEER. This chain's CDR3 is CASSERTGGNQPQHF. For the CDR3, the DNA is TGCGCCAGCAGCGAACGGACAGGTGGCAATCAGCCCCAGCATTTT.

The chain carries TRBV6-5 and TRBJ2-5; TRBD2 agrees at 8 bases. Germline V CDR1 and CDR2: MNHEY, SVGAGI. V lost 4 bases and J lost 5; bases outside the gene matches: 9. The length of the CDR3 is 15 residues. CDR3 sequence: CASSSTGGPGETQYF. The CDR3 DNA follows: TGTGCCAGCAGTTCCACGGGGGGGCCGGGGGAGACCCAGTACTTC.